This T cell receptor beta chain appears in the sequencing data of a study of glioma-infiltrating T cells. This clonotype has only a few counts. The antigen is not known. Germline V gene lookup returns CDR1 SQVTM and CDR2 ANQGSEA. Trimming cost V 3 bases and J 0 bases, with 7 bases left between them. The CDR3 totals 13 residues. The iRepertoire nested amplicon-rescue multiplex PCR amplified TCR alpha and beta CDR3s from RNA. TCRdb redid the calling of the multiplex PCR reads with MiXCR, one entry per CDR3 protein. Counted here are 150,000 or so distinct CDR3 sequences, about 39% occurring once; the ten biggest clones make up around 18%. General study results and limits: Very few CDR3 sequences were shared between tissue and blood. Tissue-blood divergence was below expectation in non-neoplastic patients, above in gliomas.

The clonotype originates from a human donor with low-grade glioma or glioblastoma, undergoing nonglioma brain surgery, or in good health (not recorded which). The rearrangement links TRBV29-1 to TRBJ2-3; unclear D gene. The sample consisted of glioma tissue, nonneoplastic brain tissue, or PBMCs (not recorded which). The DNA of the CDR3 is TGCAGCGTTGAGCTGGCTAGCACAGATACGCAGTATTTT. Translation gives CSVELASTDTQYF.